This T cell receptor beta chain originates from a study of blood T cell repertoires in COVID-19. Germline CDR1 SGHAT, CDR2 FQNNGV. V was pared by 3 bases and J by 6 bases, with 5 bases between. This CDR3 has 11 amino acids. Sequencing was performed with immunoSEQ multiplex PCR; in TCRdb, only in-frame clones are kept and a portion is missing. This table has under 200,000 clones, about 84% appearing once. V usage is TRBV11-2 and J usage is TRBJ2-5; no reliable D call. The sequenced material came from PBMCs or T cells enriched from blood (not recorded which). The sequence derives from a woman between 40 and 50 years old with acute COVID-19. The CDR3 bases are TGTGCCAGCAGCTTTGGCCAGACCCAGTACTTC. Translating gives CASSFGQTQYF. Full variable domain (outside the CDR3, taken from reference TRBV11-2 and TRBJ2-5): EAGVAQSPRYKIIEKRQSVAFWCNPISGHATLYWYQQILGQGPKLLIQFQNNGVVDDSQLPKDRFSAERLKGVDSTLKIQPAKLEDSAVYLCASSFGQTQYFGPGTRLLVL.